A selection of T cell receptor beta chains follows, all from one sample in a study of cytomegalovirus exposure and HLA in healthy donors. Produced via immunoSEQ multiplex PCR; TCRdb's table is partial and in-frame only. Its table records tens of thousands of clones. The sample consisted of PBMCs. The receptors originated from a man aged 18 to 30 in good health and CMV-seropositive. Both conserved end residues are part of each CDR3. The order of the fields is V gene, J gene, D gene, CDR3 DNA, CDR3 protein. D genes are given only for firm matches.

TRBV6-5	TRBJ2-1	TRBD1	TGTGCCAACACTACTTCAGGGGGTAGGGTTTACGAGCAGTTCTTC	CANTTSGGRVYEQFF
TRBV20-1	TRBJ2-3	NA	TGCAGTGCCAGGGAGAGGGGGACGCAGTATTTT	CSARERGTQYF
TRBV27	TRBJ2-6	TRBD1	TGTGCCAGCAGCAATACCGGGACAGGGGGCGGCAATGGGGCCAACGTCCTGACTTTC	CASSNTGTGGGNGANVLTF
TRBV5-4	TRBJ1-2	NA	TGTGCCAGCAGCTCTCTAGGGAGGGGGGGCTACACCTTC	CASSSLGRGGYTF
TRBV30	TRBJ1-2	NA	TGTGCCTGGAGTGTCAGACAGGATGGGGGCTACACCTTC	CAWSVRQDGGYTF
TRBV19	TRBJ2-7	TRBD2	TGTGCCAGTAGTATAGGGACTAGCGGAACCCTCTCCTACGAGCAGTACTTC	CASSIGTSGTLSYEQYF
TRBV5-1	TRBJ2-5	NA	TGCGCCAGCAGCTTGTTGGGGGGGCTTACAGAGACCCAGTACTTC	CASSLLGGLTETQYF
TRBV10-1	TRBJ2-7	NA	TGCGCCAGCAGTGATCAACTAGACCGCGAGCAGTACTTC	CASSDQLDREQYF
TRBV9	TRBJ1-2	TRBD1	TGTGCCAGCAGCGTAGCTTACGCCGGGACAGTCCCTAACTATGGCTACACCTTC	CASSVAYAGTVPNYGYTF
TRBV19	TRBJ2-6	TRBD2	TGTGCCAGTACCGACCGGGAGGAATCCGGGGCCAACGTCCTGACTTTC	CASTDREESGANVLTF
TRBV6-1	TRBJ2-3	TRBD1	TGTGCCAGCAGTGAGGGACAGGGCGCAGATACGCAGTATTTT	CASSEGQGADTQYF
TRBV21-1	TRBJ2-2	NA	TGTGCCAGCAGCAAATTAGAGCGATTTATTCCGGGACTAGCGGCGAACACCGGGGAGCTGTTTTTT	CASSKLERFIPGLAANTGELFF
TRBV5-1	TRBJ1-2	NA	TGCGCCAGCAGCGGGGGGACGGACCCTAACTATGGCTACACCTTC	CASSGGTDPNYGYTF
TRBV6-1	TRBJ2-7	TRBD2	TGTGCCAGCTCACGGGAGGGAACCTACGAGCAGTACTTC	CASSREGTYEQYF
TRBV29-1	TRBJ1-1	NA	TGCAGCGCATTAGGGGGGGGCACTGAAGCTTTCTTT	CSALGGGTEAFF
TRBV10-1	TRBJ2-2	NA	TGCGCCAGCAGCCTGAACACCGGGGAGCTGTTTTTT	CASSLNTGELFF
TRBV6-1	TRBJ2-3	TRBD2	TGTGCCAGCGTTGAGCGGCTAGCGGGAGTAGCTTGGTATTTT	CASVERLAGVAWYF
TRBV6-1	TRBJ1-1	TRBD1	TGTGCCAGCAGTGGGGACAGTTTGTTCACTGAAGCTTTCTTT	CASSGDSLFTEAFF
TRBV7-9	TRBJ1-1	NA	TGTGCCAGCATTCAAAGCGGGGGATCTGAAGCTTTCTTT	CASIQSGGSEAFF
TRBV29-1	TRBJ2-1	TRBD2	TGCAGCGTAAGAGGACTAGTAGACAATGAGCAGTTCTTC	CSVRGLVDNEQFF
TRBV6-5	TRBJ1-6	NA	TGTGCCAGCAGTTACTCATCGACTCTAGGTGATTCACCCCTCCACTTT	CASSYSSTLGDSPLHF
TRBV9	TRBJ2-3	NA	TGTGCCAGCAGCGTAGACGCGCGGGCGGGAACGCAGTATTTT	CASSVDARAGTQYF
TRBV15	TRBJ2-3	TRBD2	TGTGCCACCAGCAGAGGCTTAGCGGGAGGGAACACAGATACGCAGTATTTT	CATSRGLAGGNTDTQYF
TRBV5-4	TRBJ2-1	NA	TGTGCCAGCAGCTTGGAAGCGGAGCAGTTCTTC	CASSLEAEQFF
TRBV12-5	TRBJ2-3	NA	TGTGCTAGTGGTTTGACTAGTATAGATACGCAGTATTTT	CASGLTSIDTQYF
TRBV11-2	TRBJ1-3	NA	TGTGCCAGCAGCACGGGGGTGTCTGGAAACACCATATATTTT	CASSTGVSGNTIYF
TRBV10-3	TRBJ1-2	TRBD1	TGTGCCATCAGTGAGTCAGGGGGCAGAGTCGCCCGCTATGGCTACACCTTC	CAISESGGRVARYGYTF
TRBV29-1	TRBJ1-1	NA	TGCAGCGTACGTGGAGGGAGGGGCGCTGAAGCTTTCTTT	CSVRGGRGAEAFF
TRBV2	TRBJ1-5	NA	TGTGCCAGCAGTGAAGCGCTCGCAGGGTGGGATCAGCCCCAGCATTTT	CASSEALAGWDQPQHF
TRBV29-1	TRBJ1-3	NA	TGCAGCGTAGCCGAAGTCTCTGGAAACACCATATATTTT	CSVAEVSGNTIYF
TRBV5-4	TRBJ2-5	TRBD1	TGTGCCAGCAGCTTGACCTTTGGGACAGGGGAGACCCAGTACTTC	CASSLTFGTGETQYF
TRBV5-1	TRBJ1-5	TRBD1	TGCGCCAGCAGCCCAGACAGGGGGGGAAATCAGCCCCAGCATTTT	CASSPDRGGNQPQHF
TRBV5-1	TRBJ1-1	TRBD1	TGCGCCAGCAGCGGGATACAGGGGAGCACTGAAGCTTTCTTT	CASSGIQGSTEAFF
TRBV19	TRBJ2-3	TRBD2	TGTGCCAGTAGTATGGGACTAGGGGCAGATACGCAGTATTTT	CASSMGLGADTQYF
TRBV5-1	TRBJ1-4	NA	TGCGCCAGCAGCTTGGCCCGGGGGAAAAATGAAAAACTGTTTTTT	CASSLARGKNEKLFF
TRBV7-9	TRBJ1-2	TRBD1	TGTGCCAGCAGCCCAGAAGAGGGACAGGGGGTTCTTACTCTGGGCTACACCTTC	CASSPEEGQGVLTLGYTF
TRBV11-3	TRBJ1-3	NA	TGTGCCAGCAGCCCGAGGGCAGGCTCTGGAAACACCATATATTTT	CASSPRAGSGNTIYF
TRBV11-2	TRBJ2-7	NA	TGTGCCAGCAGCTTAGAGGGCTCTGGAGAGCAGTACTTC	CASSLEGSGEQYF
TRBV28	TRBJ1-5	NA	TGTGCCAGCAGGTTACAGGAAAGCAATCAGCCCCAGCATTTT	CASRLQESNQPQHF
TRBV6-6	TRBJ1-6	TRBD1	TGTGCCAGCAGTTCCGGACAGGGAATAAATTCACCCCTCCACTTT	CASSSGQGINSPLHF
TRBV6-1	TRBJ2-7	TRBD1	TGTGCCAGCAGTCCTCGGGGGACAGGGGTTTACGAGCAGTACTTC	CASSPRGTGVYEQYF
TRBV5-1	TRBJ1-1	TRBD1	TGCGCCAGCAGCTTACTACAGGGGGACACTGAAGCTTTCTTT	CASSLLQGDTEAFF
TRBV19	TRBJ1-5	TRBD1	TGTGCCAGTAGTACTCCAGGGACAGGGAGCAATCAGCCCCAGCATTTT	CASSTPGTGSNQPQHF
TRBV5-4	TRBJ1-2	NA	TGTGCCAGCAGCTTGGAAGTAGCAGCTAACTATGGCTACACCTTC	CASSLEVAANYGYTF
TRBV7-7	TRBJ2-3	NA	TGTGCTAGCAGCTTAGCCGACTCCACAGATACGCAGTATTTT	CASSLADSTDTQYF
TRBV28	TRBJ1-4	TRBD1	TGTGCCAGCAGCCGACAGGGGTATTATGTAAAACTGTTTTTT	CASSRQGYYVKLFF